Sequencing of this TCR beta chain was carried out in a study of beta chain features in type 1 diabetes. General observations from the study: The study found moderately but significantly shorter TCRB CDR3s in all four CD4+ subsets of Type 1 diabetes patients. PCR might favor shorter templates, equally in patients and controls. Compared with healthy donors, patients appeared to share more similar naive, central memory and regulatory TCRB repertoires.

The entirety of the isolated RNA underwent reverse transcription, so expressed TCRB transcripts were sequenced. Data came from immunoSEQ multiplex PCR; TCRdb stores just in-frame clones and leaves some out. Of about 650,000 clones in the sample, 12% are singletons; the top ten hold more than 0.1%. About this clone: What it binds is unknown.

V lost 4 bases, J lost 4 bases, and 18 bases lay in between. The CDR3 loop spans 16 amino acids. Germline assignment: CDR1 MNHEY and CDR2 SVGAGI. Sorted populations were all over 98% pure. This chain connects TRBV6-5 to TRBJ2-3; a possible D gene is TRBD1 (6 bases). This clonotype originated in a man aged 25-45 years with type 1 diabetes. The source material was naive CD4+ T cells from blood. The CDR3 DNA reads as TGTGCCAGCAGTTTTTACAGGGCTACTCAATCAGATACGCAGTATTTT. This translates into CASSFYRATQSDTQYF.